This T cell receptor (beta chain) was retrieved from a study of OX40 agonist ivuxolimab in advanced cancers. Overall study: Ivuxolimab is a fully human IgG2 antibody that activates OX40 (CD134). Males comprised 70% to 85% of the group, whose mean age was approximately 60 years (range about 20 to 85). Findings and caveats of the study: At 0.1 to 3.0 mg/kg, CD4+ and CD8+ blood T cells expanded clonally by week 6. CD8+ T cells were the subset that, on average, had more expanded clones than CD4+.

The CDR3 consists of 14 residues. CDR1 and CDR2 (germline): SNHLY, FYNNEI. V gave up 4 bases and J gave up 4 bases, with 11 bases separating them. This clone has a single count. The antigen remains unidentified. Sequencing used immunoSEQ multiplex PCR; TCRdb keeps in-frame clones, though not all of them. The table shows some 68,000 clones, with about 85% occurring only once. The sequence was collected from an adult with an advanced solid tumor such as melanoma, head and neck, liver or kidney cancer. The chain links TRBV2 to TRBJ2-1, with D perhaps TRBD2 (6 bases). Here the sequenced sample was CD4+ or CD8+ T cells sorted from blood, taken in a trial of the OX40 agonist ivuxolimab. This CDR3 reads CASSVIAEYNEQFF. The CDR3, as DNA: TGTGCCAGCAGTGTTATAGCGGAGTACAATGAGCAGTTCTTC.